Shown below are 29 T cell receptor beta chains from a single sample sequenced in a study of T cells in Graves' hyperthyroidism and ophthalmopathy. Amplified TCR beta CDR3 regions came from RNA transcripts. Using the HTBI primer set, a first-round RT-PCR was run on the TCR CDR3. Each CDR3 protein gets one entry after TCRdb re-called the multiplex PCR reads with MiXCR. Among around 620,000 distinct CDR3 sequences, under 20% were seen once, and the ten largest hold less than 4.5%. The sequenced material came from blood. The receptors here all came from a woman between 25 and 40 years old with Graves' hyperthyroidism.

In this sample, this clonotype turned up a few times. The rearrangement uses TRBV5-1 and TRBJ1-2; D call uncertain. CDR3 length equals 15 residues. The ends were cut back, 0 bases at V and 4 bases at J, with 13 bases in the middle. The germline CDR1 and CDR2 sequences are SGHRS and YFSETQ. CDR3: CASSLGQRRPYGYTF. Written as DNA, the CDR3 is TGCGCCAGCAGCTTGGGGCAACGACGACCCTATGGCTACACCTTC.

V gene TRBV6-1 combines with J gene TRBJ1-5; possibly TRBD1 for D (6 bases). Trimming stripped 8 bases from V and 2 bases from J, with 19 bases between. The CDR3 totals 16 residues. The V gene's germline CDR1 is MNHNS and CDR2 SASEGT. CDR3 coding DNA: TGTGCCAGCGCCCGCGTTGGGGGGGCAGGCAATCAGCCCCAGCATTTT. It is translated as CASARVGGAGNQPQHF.

This clonotype was seen at least ten times. The chain has TRBV28 and TRBJ2-2, with 8 bases lining up with TRBD2. This CDR3 comprises 18 residues. Per germline, CDR1 MDHEN and CDR2 SYDVKM. J lost 5 bases, V lost 5 bases, and 16 bases had no gene match. The CDR3 protein is CASSPWASGGAGTGELFF. In DNA, the CDR3 is TGTGCCAGCAGTCCTTGGGCGAGCGGGGGCGCCGGGACCGGGGAGCTGTTTTTT.

This clonotype was seen at least ten times. The J gene is TRBJ1-2, the V gene TRBV7-9, with D unresolved. Trimming removed 3 bases from V and 4 bases from J, with 9 bases in between. The germline gives CDR1 SEHNR, CDR2 FQNEAQ (reference sequence). The CDR3 contains 13 residues. The CDR3 reads CASSFHNPYGYTF. CDR3 bases: TGTGCCAGCAGCTTCCACAACCCCTATGGCTACACCTTC.

This clonotype was counted many times. The rearrangement joins TRBV7-8 to TRBJ2-3, with unresolved D. The CDR3 consists of 17 residues. V lost 0 bases and J lost 0, with 13 bases in between. Germline V gene data show CDR1 as SGHVS and CDR2 as FQNEAQ. This CDR3 reads CASSLATPSTSTDTQYF. The DNA of the CDR3 is TGTGCCAGCAGCTTAGCGACCCCGTCTACTAGCACAGATACGCAGTATTTT.

The table lists this clonotype with a few counts. V is TRBV14 and J is TRBJ1-2, with D possibly matching TRBD1 (5 bases). There are 14 residues in the CDR3. Germline V lookup: CDR1 SGHDN, CDR2 FVKESK. Trimming took off 0 bases at V and 8 bases at J, with 13 bases between the two ends. The CDR3 DNA is TGTGCCAGCAGCCAAGAATTCGGGGGGTACGGCTACACCTTC. It encodes CASSQEFGGYGYTF.

This clonotype was observed at least ten times. The gene calls are TRBV7-3 and TRBJ2-1, with D maybe TRBD1 (6 bases). The CDR3 spans 14 residues. The ends were cut back, 8 bases at V and 0 bases at J, with 11 bases in the middle. Germline CDR1 and CDR2: SGHTA and FQGTGA. This CDR3 is CASSLDSSYNEQFF. DNA of the CDR3: TGTGCCAGCTCACTGGACAGCTCCTACAATGAGCAGTTCTTC.

This clonotype was counted at least ten times. This chain joins TRBV19 and TRBJ2-7; 7 bases fit TRBD2. Germline lookup yields CDR1 LNHDA and CDR2 SQIVND (reference sequence). This CDR3 comprises 15 residues. Trimming removed 3 bases from V and 3 bases from J; junction bases left unmatched: 8. CDR3 sequence (DNA): TGTGCCAGTAGTATCGCGGCTAGCGGAAGCTACGAGCAGTACTTC. This codes for CASSIAASGSYEQYF.

This clonotype was counted many times. V gene TRBV28 combines with J gene TRBJ2-7; 8 nucleotides agree with TRBD1. The CDR3 length is 15 residues. The junction had 12 bases not matched to a gene; V was cut back by 5 bases and J by 6 bases. The germline gives CDR1 MDHEN, CDR2 SYDVKM. The CDR3 DNA follows: TGTGCCAGCAGTCCTACACGGACAGGGTCTGGCGAGCAGTACTTC. This translates into CASSPTRTGSGEQYF. Full variable domain (rest looked up from reference TRBV28 and TRBJ2-7): DVKVTQSSRYLVKRTGEKVFLECVQDMDHENMFWYRQDPGLGLRLIYFSYDVKMKEKGDIPEGYSVSREKKERFSLILESASTNQTSMYLCASSPTRTGSGEQYFGPGTRLTVT.

This clonotype has ten or more counts. The chain couples TRBV6-2 or TRBV6-3 to TRBJ2-1; 8 nucleotides align to TRBD2. Germline CDR1 MNHEY, CDR2 SVGEGT. With 4 bases clipped from V and 4 bases from J, the junction kept 3 bases outside the gene matches. The CDR3 has 14 residues. The CDR3 DNA is TGTGCCAGCAGTTCTACTAGCGGATACAATGAGCAGTTCTTC. It is translated as CASSSTSGYNEQFF.

Ten or more counts support this clonotype. V and J are TRBV12-3 or TRBV12-4 and TRBJ1-3, with D hard to call. V gave up 5 bases and J gave up 6 bases, with 5 bases separating them. This CDR3 has 11 residues. CDR3 in amino acids: CASSIPNTIYF. The CDR3, as DNA: TGTGCCAGCAGTATCCCAAACACCATATATTTT.

This clonotype was counted between two and nine times. V and J are TRBV6-1 and TRBJ2-5; possible D gene TRBD1, 6 bases. V was cut by 7 bases and J by 4 bases, with 10 bases left in between. CDR1 is MNHNS, CDR2 SASEGT, per germline. This CDR3 is built from 12 residues. CDR3 sequence (DNA): TGTGCCAGCACCTGGGGGCGAGAGACCCAGTACTTC. Encoded protein: CASTWGRETQYF.

As for this clonotype: The final CDR3 position lacks the conserved phenylalanine or tryptophan, pointing to a likely read error. CDR3 residues: CASSSGTGASYEQYL. The DNA for the CDR3 is TGTGCCAGCAGCTCCGGGACAGGGGCCTCCTACGAGCAGTACCTC. V gene TRBV28 combines with J gene TRBJ2-7; 10 positions agree with TRBD1. The CDR3 consists of 15 residues. The ends lost 6 bases at V and 0 bases at J; junction bases unmatched: 5. Germline V CDR1 and CDR2: MDHEN, SYDVKM.

This clonotype was observed many times. The rearrangement links TRBV20-1 to TRBJ2-7, with 11 positions matching TRBD2. The CDR3 runs 14 residues. Per the germline V gene, CDR1 is DFQATT and CDR2 is SNEGSKA (reference sequence). The trim removed 1 base at V and 4 bases at J, leaving 3 bases unmatched. In DNA, the CDR3 is TGCAGTGCTAGAGTGATAGCGGGAGGGTACGAGCAGTACTTC. Residues: CSARVIAGGYEQYF.

The CDR3 reads CATSDPWTRGETQYF. CDR3 nucleotide sequence: TGTGCCACCAGTGACCCATGGACAAGGGGAGAGACCCAGTACTTC. The chain has TRBV24-1 and TRBJ2-5, with a possible D match to TRBD1 (5 bases). Germline loops: CDR1 KGHDR, CDR2 SFDVKD. Between the trimmed V and J ends, which lost 4 bases and 4 bases, there was a span of 15 bases. The CDR3 is 15 amino acids.

This clonotype was observed a handful of times. The V gene is TRBV18, the J gene TRBJ2-1; perhaps TRBD1 as D (6 bases). In germline, CDR1 is KGHSH, CDR2 LQKENI. The CDR3 totals 17 residues. Between the trimmed V and J ends, which lost 3 bases and 3 bases, there was a span of 18 bases. The CDR3, as DNA: TGTGCCAGCTCACCCTCAGGGGCCGGGTCGTTCTACAATGAGCAGTTCTTC. Its translation: CASSPSGAGSFYNEQFF.

This clonotype was found many times. CDR3 amino acids: CASSLQLQGRNEQYF. The CDR3 DNA sequence: TGTGCCAGCAGTTTACAGCTACAGGGGAGAAACGAGCAGTACTTC. The rearrangement links TRBV12-3 or TRBV12-4 to TRBJ2-7; 7 bases fit TRBD1. Trimming removed 2 bases from V and 5 bases from J; junction bases left unmatched: 9. The CDR3 runs 15 residues.

Of note for this clonotype: The junction shows a germline mismatch at one end, possibly a read error. V and J are TRBV19 and TRBJ2-2; the match to TRBD1 covers 7 bases. The CDR3 is made up of 17 amino acids. Germline V gene data show CDR1 as LNHDA and CDR2 as SQIVND (reference sequence). The CDR3 bases are TGTGCCAGTAGTCTAGACTGGGACAGTACGAACACCGGGGAGCTGTTTTTT. Protein product: CASSLDWDSTNTGELFF.

This clonotype was found many times. V is TRBV7-2 and J is TRBJ2-7, with 12 positions matching TRBD2. Trimming took 6 bases from V and 3 from J; bases not matched to a gene: 3. The CDR3 runs to 14 residues. Germline CDR1 is SGHTA and CDR2 is FQGNSA. For the CDR3, the DNA is TGTGCCAGCAGTTGGACTAGCGGGGACTACGAGCAGTACTTC. Translated, it gives CASSWTSGDYEQYF.

This clonotype showed up many times. V usage is TRBV28 and J usage is TRBJ2-5; 10 nucleotides line up with TRBD2. The J segment lost 6 bases and the V segment lost 6 bases, leaving 10 bases of the junction unmatched. CDR3 length equals 15 residues. Germline CDR1 and CDR2: MDHEN and SYDVKM. This chain's CDR3 is CASSSLGSGRKTQYF. The CDR3 nucleotides are TGTGCCAGCAGCTCGTTGGGTAGCGGGAGGAAGACCCAGTACTTC.

This clonotype was seen many times. The genes are TRBV28 and TRBJ1-2; TRBD1 matches 7 bases. In germline, CDR1 is MDHEN, CDR2 SYDVKM. CDR3 size: 14 residues. Trimming removed 3 bases from V and 1 base from J; junction bases left unmatched: 2. The CDR3 DNA follows: TGTGCCAGCAGTTTGCACAGGGGTAACTATGGCTACACCTTC. Its protein product is CASSLHRGNYGYTF.

This clonotype has only a few counts. The V gene is TRBV14, the J gene TRBJ2-2; D uncertain. This CDR3 contains 17 residues. Trimming stripped 4 bases from V and 0 bases from J, with 15 bases between. Germline V CDR1 and CDR2: SGHDN, FVKESK. CDR3 coding DNA: TGTGCCAGCAGCCCCAGCTTGGGAACTTCGAACACCGGGGAGCTGTTTTTT. As protein: CASSPSLGTSNTGELFF.

CDR3 sequence: CASMRVWGNQPQHF. CDR3 nucleotides: TGTGCCAGTATGAGGGTGTGGGGCAATCAGCCCCAGCATTTT. The V gene is TRBV19, the J gene TRBJ1-5; D uncertain. V was pared by 7 bases and J by 2 bases, with 12 bases between. Germline CDR1 is LNHDA and CDR2 is SQIVND (reference sequence). The CDR3 is 14 residues long.

The chain employs TRBV18 and TRBJ2-3; tentatively, D is TRBD1 (6 bases). V was cut by 3 bases and J by 2 bases, with 21 bases left in between. The CDR3 is 18 amino acids. Germline CDR1 KGHSH, CDR2 LQKENI. The CDR3, as DNA: TGTGCCAGCTCACCCAGCGAAGGGGGACCTGAACTCACAGATACGCAGTATTTT. Translated: CASSPSEGGPELTDTQYF.

Comment on this clonotype: This may be a read error: a much more frequent sequence differs by one nucleotide. This rearrangement joins TRBV27 to TRBJ2-3; D perhaps matches TRBD1 (5 bases). Trimming removed 4 bases from V and 1 base from J, with 12 bases in between. Germline CDR1 is MNHEY and CDR2 is SMNVEV (reference sequence). The CDR3 loop spans 15 amino acids. The CDR3 region is CASSSSPTGTDTQYF. CDR3 in DNA: TGTGCCAGCAGTTCCTCCCCGACAGGCACAGATACGCAGTATTTT.

This clonotype showed up many times. V is TRBV5-1 and J is TRBJ2-3, with 8 bases that match TRBD1. Germline trimming cut 3 bases from V and 2 bases from J; bases unmatched to any gene: 5. From germline, CDR1 is SGHRS and CDR2 YFSETQ. The CDR3 runs to 15 residues. The CDR3 sequence is CASSSGQAATDTQYF. CDR3 in DNA: TGCGCCAGCAGCTCGGGACAGGCGGCCACAGATACGCAGTATTTT.

This clonotype was found many times. The genes are TRBV6-6 and TRBJ2-3; D is unclear. Trimming left V 2 bases short and J 7 bases short, with 7 bases between. This CDR3 has 12 residues. Looked up from germline, CDR1 is MNHNY and CDR2 is SVGAGI (reference sequence). DNA for the CDR3: TGTGCCAGCAGTTACCAAGCGAATACGCAGTATTTT. It translates to CASSYQANTQYF.

The J gene is TRBJ2-2, the V gene TRBV4-1; D is undetermined. Germline values: CDR1 MGHRA, CDR2 YSYEKL. This CDR3 comprises 12 residues. Trimming stripped 10 bases from V and 5 bases from J, with 11 bases between. The CDR3 here is CAIEASTGELFF. The CDR3, as DNA: TGCGCCATCGAAGCGAGTACCGGGGAGCTGTTTTTT.

The genes are TRBV7-2 and TRBJ2-7, with unresolved D. CDR1 is SGHTA and CDR2 is FQGNSA in the germline V gene. V was shortened by 1 base and J by 5 bases, with 12 bases between the two germline ends. The length of the CDR3 is 14 residues. CDR3 nucleotide sequence: TGTGCCAGCAGCTTAGGCTCGGAGCGTGACGAGCAGTACTTC. This sequence encodes CASSLGSERDEQYF.